A single sample gave rise to the 9 T cell receptor beta chains below, sequenced in a study of T cells after somatic rescue of genetic block. Libraries were prepared by immunoSEQ multiplex PCR; TCRdb keeps only in-frame clonotypes and omits some of them. In the table there are roughly 110,000 clones, 85% to 95% of which are singletons. The specimen sequenced was peripheral blood mononuclear cells (PBMCs). The receptors were sampled from a woman between 18 and 30 years old.

V gene TRBV6-5 combines with J gene TRBJ2-3; a possible D gene is TRBD1 (6 bases). Between the trimmed V and J ends, which lost 10 bases and 3 bases, there was a span of 14 bases. This CDR3 has 13 residues. Germline assignment: CDR1 MNHEY and CDR2 SVGAGI. In nucleotides, the CDR3 is TGTGCCACCCGAGTGGGGGCAACAGATACGCAGTATTTT. Protein: CATRVGATDTQYF.

The gene calls are TRBV5-4 and TRBJ2-7; 8 bases map to TRBD1. The junction had 1 base not matched to a gene; V was cut back by 4 bases and J by 1 base. There are 13 residues in the CDR3. Looked up from germline, CDR1 is SGHNT and CDR2 is YYREEE (reference sequence). As DNA, the CDR3 is TGTGCCAGCAGCGGACAGGGTTCCTACGAGCAGTACTTC. Protein sequence: CASSGQGSYEQYF.

This clone appeared once. The chain carries TRBV5-4 and TRBJ2-3; unclear D gene. The V and J ends lost 3 bases and 4 bases respectively, with 9 bases between them. CDR3 length equals 13 residues. Germline CDR1 SGHNT, CDR2 YYREEE (reference sequence). The CDR3 coding sequence is TGTGCCAGCAGCTCCGCAAGGGCAGATACGCAGTATTTT. Translation: CASSSARADTQYF.

This chain joins TRBV7-9 and TRBJ1-4; no reliable D call. This CDR3 comprises 16 residues. V was shortened by 1 base and J by 0 bases, with 9 bases between the two germline ends. Germline loops: CDR1 SEHNR, CDR2 FQNEAQ (reference sequence). The CDR3 bases are TGTGCCAGCAGCTTAGGAGTAACTGCAACTAATGAAAAACTGTTTTTT. The encoded protein is CASSLGVTATNEKLFF.

This clone appeared a few times. The gene calls are TRBV5-6 and TRBJ1-2; 9 nucleotides match TRBD1. V was pared by 4 bases and J by 8 bases, with 15 bases of the junction left unmatched. The CDR3 loop spans 16 amino acids. Germline CDR1 reads SGHDT; CDR2 reads YYEEEE. The CDR3 protein is CASSPPGTGLVKGYTF. Written as DNA, the CDR3 is TGTGCCAGCAGCCCTCCCGGGACAGGGCTTGTAAAAGGCTACACCTTC.

This chain uses TRBV9 with TRBJ2-7, with D possibly matching TRBD2 (5 bases). V lost 0 bases, J lost 5 bases, and 12 bases lay in between. The CDR3 has 14 residues. In germline, CDR1 is SGDLS, CDR2 YYNGEE. In DNA form, the CDR3 reads TGTGCCAGCAGCGTAGCCGGGATATTCGACGAGCAGTACTTC. Protein product: CASSVAGIFDEQYF.

This clone was observed a few times. This chain connects TRBV7-2 to TRBJ1-4, with a possible D match to TRBD1 (5 bases). Trimming shortened V by 2 bases and J by 9 bases, and 10 bases separated the two germline ends. Germline CDR1 and CDR2: SGHTA and FQGNSA. The CDR3 loop spans 13 amino acids. The CDR3: CASSLRGRQKLFF. In nucleotides, the CDR3 is TGTGCCAGCAGCTTACGGGGGAGGCAAAAACTGTTTTTT. Combining the CDR3 with reference TRBV7-2 and TRBJ1-4 gives the whole variable domain GAGVSQSPSNKVTEKGKDVELRCDPISGHTALYWYRQSLGQGLEFLIYFQGNSAPDKSGLPSDRFSAERTGGSVSTLTIQRTQQEDSAVYLCASSLRGRQKLFFGSGTQLSVL.

In this sample, this clone turned up a few times. V gene TRBV5-4 combines with J gene TRBJ1-5, with a weak D call TRBD1 (5 bases). Germline lookup yields CDR1 SGHNT and CDR2 YYREEE (reference sequence). V lost 4 bases and J lost 5, with 13 bases in between. The CDR3 length is 14 residues. CDR3 nucleotides: TGTGCCAGCAGCGACCGGGACGGCGATCAGCCCCAGCATTTT. This sequence encodes CASSDRDGDQPQHF.

J is TRBJ1-2 and V is TRBV27; no definite D call. Germline CDR1 reads MNHEY; CDR2 reads SMNVEV (reference sequence). With 0 bases removed from V and 13 bases from J, the gap between germline ends came to 12 bases. CDR3 length: 12 amino acids. The CDR3 loop is CASSLSSRPGTF. CDR3 bases: TGTGCCAGCAGTTTATCGTCCCGGCCGGGCACCTTC.